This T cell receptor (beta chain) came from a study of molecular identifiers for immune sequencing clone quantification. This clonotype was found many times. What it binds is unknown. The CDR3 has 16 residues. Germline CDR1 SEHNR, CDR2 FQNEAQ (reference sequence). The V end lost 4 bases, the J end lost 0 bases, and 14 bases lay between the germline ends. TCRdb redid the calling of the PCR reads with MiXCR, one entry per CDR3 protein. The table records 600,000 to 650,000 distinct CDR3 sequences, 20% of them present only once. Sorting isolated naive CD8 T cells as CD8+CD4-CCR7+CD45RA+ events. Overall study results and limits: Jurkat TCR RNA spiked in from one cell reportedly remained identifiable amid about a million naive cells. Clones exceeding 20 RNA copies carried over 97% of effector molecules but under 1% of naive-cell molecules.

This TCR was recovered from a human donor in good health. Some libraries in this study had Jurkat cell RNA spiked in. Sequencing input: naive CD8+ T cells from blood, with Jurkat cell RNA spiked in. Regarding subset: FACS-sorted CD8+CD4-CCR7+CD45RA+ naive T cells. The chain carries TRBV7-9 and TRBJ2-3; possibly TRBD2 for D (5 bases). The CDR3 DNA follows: TGTGCCAGCAGCTGGCGCGGGCAGGATAGCACAGATACGCAGTATTTT. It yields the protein CASSWRGQDSTDTQYF.